The clone carrying this TCR beta chain is a singleton in its sample. This specimen comes from a study of blood T cell repertoires in COVID-19. Study-level information: COVID-19 samples, acute and convalescent, were from the United States, Italy and Spain. T cells, B-cell-depleted T cells, or PBMCs supplied cDNA or gDNA.

Original analysis: Quantification of nucleated cells was approximated via reference gene primer amplification. Generated by immunoSEQ multiplex PCR, the TCRdb table keeps only in-frame clones and is missing some. Clone size and the V and J calls come from that table; the DNA yielded D and trimming. The sample gives 300,000 or so clones, around 86% of which show up once; around 1.2% is in the top ten. Germline V gene lookup returns CDR1 SGHVS and CDR2 FQNEAQ. CDR3 length: 16 residues. Trimming removed 5 bases from V and 2 bases from J, with 19 bases in between. The chain is built from TRBV7-8 and TRBJ2-7; no clear D. This clonotype was sampled from a man in his 70s with acute or convalescent COVID-19. The specimen sequenced was peripheral blood. CDR3 region: CASSQVSWQTPYEQYF. The CDR3 DNA reads as TGTGCCAGCAGCCAAGTTTCGTGGCAGACACCCTACGAGCAGTACTTC.